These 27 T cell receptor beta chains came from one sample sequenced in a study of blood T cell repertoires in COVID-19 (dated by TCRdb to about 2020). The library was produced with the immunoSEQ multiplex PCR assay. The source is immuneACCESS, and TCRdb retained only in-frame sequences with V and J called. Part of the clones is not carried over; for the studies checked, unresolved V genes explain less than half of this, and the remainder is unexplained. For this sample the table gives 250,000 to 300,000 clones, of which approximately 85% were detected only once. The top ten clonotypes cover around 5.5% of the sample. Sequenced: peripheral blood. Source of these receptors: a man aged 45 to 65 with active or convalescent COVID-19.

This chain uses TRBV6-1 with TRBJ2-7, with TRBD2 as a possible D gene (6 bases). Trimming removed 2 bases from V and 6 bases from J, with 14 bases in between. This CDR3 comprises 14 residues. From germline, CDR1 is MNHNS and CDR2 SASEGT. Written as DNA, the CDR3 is TGTGCCAGCAGTGAAAAGATGGGGCGGGGCGAGCAGTACTTC. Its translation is CASSEKMGRGEQYF.

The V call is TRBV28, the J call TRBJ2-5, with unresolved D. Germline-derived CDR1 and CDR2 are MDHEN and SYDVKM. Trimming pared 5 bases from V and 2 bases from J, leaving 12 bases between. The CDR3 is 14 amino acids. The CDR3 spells CASSPLVEQETQYF. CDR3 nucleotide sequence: TGTGCCAGCAGTCCCCTGGTGGAGCAAGAGACCCAGTACTTC. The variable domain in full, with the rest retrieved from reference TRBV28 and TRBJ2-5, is DVKVTQSSRYLVKRTGEKVFLECVQDMDHENMFWYRQDPGLGLRLIYFSYDVKMKEKGDIPEGYSVSREKKERFSLILESASTNQTSMYLCASSPLVEQETQYFGPGTRLLVL.

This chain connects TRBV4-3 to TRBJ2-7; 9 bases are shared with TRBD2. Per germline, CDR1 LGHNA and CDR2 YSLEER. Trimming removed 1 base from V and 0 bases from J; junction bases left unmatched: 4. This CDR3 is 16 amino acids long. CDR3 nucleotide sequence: TGCGCCAGCAGCCAAGTAAGCGGGGGGAGCTCCTACGAGCAGTACTTC. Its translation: CASSQVSGGSSYEQYF.

CDR3 residues: CASSFWGAGGGETQYF. The CDR3 nucleotides are TGTGCCAGCAGCTTTTGGGGAGCGGGAGGAGGAGAGACCCAGTACTTC. The chain links TRBV5-4 to TRBJ2-5, with 9 bases identical to TRBD2. The ends lost 2 bases at V and 4 bases at J; junction bases unmatched: 9. Germline assignment: CDR1 SGHNT and CDR2 YYREEE (reference sequence). CDR3 size: 16 residues.

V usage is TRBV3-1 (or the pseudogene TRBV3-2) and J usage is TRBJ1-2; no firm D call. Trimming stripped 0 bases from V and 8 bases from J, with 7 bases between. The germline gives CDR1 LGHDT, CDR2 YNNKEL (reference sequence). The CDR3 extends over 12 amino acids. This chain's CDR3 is CASSQEVRGYTF. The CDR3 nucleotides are TGTGCCAGCAGCCAAGAGGTTCGGGGCTACACCTTC.

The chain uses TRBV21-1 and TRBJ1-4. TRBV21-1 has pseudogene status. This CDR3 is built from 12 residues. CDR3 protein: CASSTFREKLFF. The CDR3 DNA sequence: TGTGCCAGCAGCACTTTTAGAGAAAAACTGTTTTTT.

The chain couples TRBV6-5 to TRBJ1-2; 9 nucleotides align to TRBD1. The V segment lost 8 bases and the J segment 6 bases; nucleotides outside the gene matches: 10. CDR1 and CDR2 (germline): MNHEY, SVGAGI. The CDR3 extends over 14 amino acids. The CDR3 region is CASVRDRVVNGYTF. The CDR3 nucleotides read TGTGCCAGCGTCCGGGACAGGGTCGTAAATGGCTACACCTTC.

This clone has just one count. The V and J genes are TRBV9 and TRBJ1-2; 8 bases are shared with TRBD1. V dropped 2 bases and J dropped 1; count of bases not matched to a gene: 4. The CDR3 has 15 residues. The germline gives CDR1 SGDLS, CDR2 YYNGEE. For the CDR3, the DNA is TGTGCCAGCAGCGTTCAGGGGGCTGGTAACTATGGCTACACCTTC. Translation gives CASSVQGAGNYGYTF. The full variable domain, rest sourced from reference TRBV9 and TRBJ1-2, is DSGVTQTPKHLITATGQRVTLRCSPRSGDLSVYWYQQSLDQGLQFLIQYYNGEERAKGNILERFSAQQFPDLHSELNLSSLELGDSALYFCASSVQGAGNYGYTFGSGTRLTVV.

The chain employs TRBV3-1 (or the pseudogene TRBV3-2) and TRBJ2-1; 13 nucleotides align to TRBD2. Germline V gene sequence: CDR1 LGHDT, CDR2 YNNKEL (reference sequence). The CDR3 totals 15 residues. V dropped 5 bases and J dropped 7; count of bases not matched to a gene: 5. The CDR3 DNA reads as TGTGCCAGCAGCACCCGGACTAGCGGGAGAAATGAGCAGTTCTTC. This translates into CASSTRTSGRNEQFF.

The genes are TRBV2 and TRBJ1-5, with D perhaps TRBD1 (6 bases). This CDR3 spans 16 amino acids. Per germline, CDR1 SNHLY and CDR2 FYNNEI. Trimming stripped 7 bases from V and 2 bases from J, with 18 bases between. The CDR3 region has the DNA TGTGCCAGCAACCCTATGGGCAGGGGCGGCAATCAGCCCCAGCATTTT. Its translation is CASNPMGRGGNQPQHF.

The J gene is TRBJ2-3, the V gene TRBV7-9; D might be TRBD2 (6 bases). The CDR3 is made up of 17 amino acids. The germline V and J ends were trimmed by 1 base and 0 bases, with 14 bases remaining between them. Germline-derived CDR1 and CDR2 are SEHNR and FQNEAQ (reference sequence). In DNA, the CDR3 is TGTGCCAGCAGCTTAGGGTCCCTTAGCGGTAGCACAGATACGCAGTATTTT. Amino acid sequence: CASSLGSLSGSTDTQYF.

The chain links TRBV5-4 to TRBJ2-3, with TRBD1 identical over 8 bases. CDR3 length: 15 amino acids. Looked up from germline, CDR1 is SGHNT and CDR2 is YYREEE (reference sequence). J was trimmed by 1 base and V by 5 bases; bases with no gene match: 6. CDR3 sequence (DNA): TGTGCCAGCAGTTTACCGGGACAGGGCACAGATACGCAGTATTTT. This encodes CASSLPGQGTDTQYF.

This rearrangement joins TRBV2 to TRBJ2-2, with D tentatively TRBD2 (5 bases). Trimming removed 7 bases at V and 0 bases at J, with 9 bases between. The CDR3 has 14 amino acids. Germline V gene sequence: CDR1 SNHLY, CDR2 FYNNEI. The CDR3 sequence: CASIASSNTGELFF. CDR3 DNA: TGTGCCAGCATAGCGTCTTCGAACACCGGGGAGCTGTTTTTT.

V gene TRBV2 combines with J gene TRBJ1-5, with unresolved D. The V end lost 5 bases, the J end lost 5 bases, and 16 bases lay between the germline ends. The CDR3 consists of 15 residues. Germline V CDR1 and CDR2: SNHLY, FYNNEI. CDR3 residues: CASSTEGNTYQPQHF. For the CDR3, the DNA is TGTGCCAGCAGTACAGAGGGTAATACGTATCAGCCCCAGCATTTT.

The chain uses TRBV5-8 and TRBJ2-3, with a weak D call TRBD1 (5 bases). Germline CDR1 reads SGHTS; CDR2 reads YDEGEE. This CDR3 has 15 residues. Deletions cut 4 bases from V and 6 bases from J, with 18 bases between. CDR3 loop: CASSPLGGWGDTQYF. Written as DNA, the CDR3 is TGTGCCAGCAGCCCCCTTGGCGGCTGGGGCGATACGCAGTATTTT.

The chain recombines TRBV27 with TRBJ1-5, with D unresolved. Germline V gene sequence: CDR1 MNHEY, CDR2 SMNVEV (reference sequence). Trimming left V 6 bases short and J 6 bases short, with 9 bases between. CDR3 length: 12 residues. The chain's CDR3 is CASSVRGQPQHF. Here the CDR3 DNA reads TGTGCCAGCAGCGTCCGGGGTCAGCCCCAGCATTTT.

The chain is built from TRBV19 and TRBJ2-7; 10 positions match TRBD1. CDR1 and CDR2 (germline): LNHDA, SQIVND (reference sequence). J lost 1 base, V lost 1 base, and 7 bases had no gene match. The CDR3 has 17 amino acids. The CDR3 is CASSIVWGQGRSYEQYF. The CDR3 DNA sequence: TGTGCCAGTAGTATAGTTTGGGGACAGGGGAGATCCTACGAGCAGTACTTC.

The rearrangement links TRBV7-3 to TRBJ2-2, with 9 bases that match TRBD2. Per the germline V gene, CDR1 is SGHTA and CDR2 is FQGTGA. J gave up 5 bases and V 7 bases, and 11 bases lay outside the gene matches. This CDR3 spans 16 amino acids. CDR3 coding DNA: TGTGCCAGCACCCCGGGGGCTAGCGGGACGACCGGGGAGCTGTTTTTT. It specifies CASTPGASGTTGELFF. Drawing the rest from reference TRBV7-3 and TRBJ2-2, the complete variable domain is GAGVSQTPSNKVTEKGKYVELRCDPISGHTALYWYRQSLGQGPEFLIYFQGTGAADDSGLPNDRFFAVRPEGSVSTLKIQRTERGDSAVYLCASTPGASGTTGELFFGEGSRLTVL.

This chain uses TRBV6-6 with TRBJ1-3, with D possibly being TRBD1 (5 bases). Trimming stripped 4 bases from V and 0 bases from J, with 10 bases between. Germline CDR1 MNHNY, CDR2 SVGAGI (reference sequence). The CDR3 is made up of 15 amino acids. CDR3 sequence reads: CASSSGQSSGNTIYF. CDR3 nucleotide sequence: TGTGCCAGCAGTTCAGGGCAGAGCTCTGGAAACACCATATATTTT.

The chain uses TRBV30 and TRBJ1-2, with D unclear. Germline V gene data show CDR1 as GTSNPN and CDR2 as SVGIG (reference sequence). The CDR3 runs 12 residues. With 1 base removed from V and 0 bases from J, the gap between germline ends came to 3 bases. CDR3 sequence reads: CAWSASNYGYTF. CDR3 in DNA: TGTGCCTGGAGTGCCTCTAACTATGGCTACACCTTC.

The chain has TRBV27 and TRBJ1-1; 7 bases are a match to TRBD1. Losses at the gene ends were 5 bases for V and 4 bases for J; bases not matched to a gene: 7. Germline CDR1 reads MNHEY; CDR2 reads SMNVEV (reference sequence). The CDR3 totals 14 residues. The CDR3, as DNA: TGTGCCAGCAGTCCGCAACAGGGGCTCACTGAAGCTTTCTTT. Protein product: CASSPQQGLTEAFF.

CDR3 sequence: CASSPPQGPEQFF. Written as DNA, the CDR3 is TGCGCCAGCAGCCCGCCACAGGGCCCAGAGCAGTTCTTC. The V and J genes are TRBV4-1 and TRBJ2-1, with D perhaps matching TRBD1 (6 bases). V was clipped by 4 bases and J by 10 bases, with 14 bases between them. Looked up from germline, CDR1 is MGHRA and CDR2 is YSYEKL. This CDR3 region has 13 residues.

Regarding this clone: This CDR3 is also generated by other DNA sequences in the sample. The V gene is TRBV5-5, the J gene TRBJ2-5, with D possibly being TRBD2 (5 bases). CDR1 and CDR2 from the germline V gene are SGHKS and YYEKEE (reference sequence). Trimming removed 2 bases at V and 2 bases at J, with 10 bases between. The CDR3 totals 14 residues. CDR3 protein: CASSFSGKQETQYF. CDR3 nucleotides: TGTGCCAGCAGCTTTTCGGGGAAGCAAGAGACCCAGTACTTC.

The CDR3 loop is CSASREPNQPQHF. The CDR3 coding sequence is TGCAGTGCTAGTCGCGAACCTAATCAGCCCCAGCATTTT. V gene TRBV20-1 combines with J gene TRBJ1-5; D gene unclear. The V end lost 3 bases, the J end lost 4 bases, and 10 bases lay between the germline ends. In germline, CDR1 is DFQATT, CDR2 SNEGSKA (reference sequence). The CDR3 runs to 13 residues.

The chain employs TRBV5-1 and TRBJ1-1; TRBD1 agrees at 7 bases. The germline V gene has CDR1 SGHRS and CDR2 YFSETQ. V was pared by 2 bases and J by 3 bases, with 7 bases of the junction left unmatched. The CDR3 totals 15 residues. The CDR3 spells CASSFRGDRYTEAFF. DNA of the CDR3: TGCGCCAGCAGCTTCAGGGGGGACAGATACACTGAAGCTTTCTTT.

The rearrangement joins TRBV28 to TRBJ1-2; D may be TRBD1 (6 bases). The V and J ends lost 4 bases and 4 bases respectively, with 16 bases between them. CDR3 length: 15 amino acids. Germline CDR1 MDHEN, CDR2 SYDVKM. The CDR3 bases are TGTGCCAGCAGTTCCGGGACACTCACTTTCTATGGCTACACCTTC. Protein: CASSSGTLTFYGYTF.

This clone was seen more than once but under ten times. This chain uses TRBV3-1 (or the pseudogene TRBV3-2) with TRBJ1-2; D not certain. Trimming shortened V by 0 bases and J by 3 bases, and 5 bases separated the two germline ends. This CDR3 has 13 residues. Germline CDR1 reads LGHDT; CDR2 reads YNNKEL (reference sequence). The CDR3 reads CASSQDGHYGYTF. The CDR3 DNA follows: TGTGCCAGCAGCCAAGATGGCCACTATGGCTACACCTTC.